This T cell receptor (beta chain) originates from a study of T cell clonotyping in hematopoietic cell transplantation. Germline CDR1 reads MNHNY; CDR2 reads SVGAGI (reference sequence). V was clipped by 5 bases and J by 2 bases, with 13 bases between them. CDR3 length equals 14 residues. Generated by immunoSEQ multiplex PCR, the TCRdb table keeps only in-frame clones and is missing some. The sample has tens of thousands of clones, around 85% seen once; the top ten hold approximately 2.9%. As for this clone: As yet, its antigen is unknown.

The time point was: recipient sample about 28 days before transplant, after cytoreduction. Recipient blood drawn about 28 days pretransplant and days 30, 100, 180 after. Findings and limits, study-wide: Without cell sorting, CD4 versus CD8 contributions remain unresolved.

This specimen consisted of peripheral blood mononuclear cells, obtained before stem cell transplant. The source of this sequence is a man in his sixties with acute myeloid leukemia. Some clones in this sample may be carry-over from other donors' samples. V gene TRBV6-6 combines with J gene TRBJ2-7; D gene uncertain. In DNA, the CDR3 is TGTGCCAGCAGTACCCAGAAGGAGCCCTACGAGCAGTACTTC. It codes for CASSTQKEPYEQYF.